The TCR beta chain described here comes from a study of naive and memory T cell subsets. This CDR3 comprises 12 residues. V lost 6 bases and J 3 bases, leaving 6 bases between the germline ends. Two oligonucleotides, mixed equimolar, formed the beta constant-region primer covering TRBC1 and TRBC2. Four rounds of PCR amplified the ligated cDNA using nested alpha and beta constant-region primers plus SP2. TCRdb passed the UMI-ligation and nested PCR reads through MiXCR, listing each CDR3 protein once. The profile shows 20,000 to 25,000 distinct CDR3 sequences, roughly 9.6% of them singletons. Four subsets defined by CD45RA and CD27 were sorted after CD3, CD4, CD8 and live/dead staining.

Sequencing was done on a sample of central memory CD8+ T cells from blood. This chain joins TRBV12-3 or TRBV12-4 and TRBJ2-1; D ambiguous. The receptor was isolated from a human donor in good health. For the CDR3, the DNA is TGTGCCAGCAGACCTGGCTACAATGAGCAGTTCTTC. Its protein is CASRPGYNEQFF.